Shown below are 32 T cell receptor beta chains from a single sample sequenced in a study of low-dose radiotherapy and immunotherapy resistance in tumors. Time point described: before trial treatment. TRAV- and TRBV-specific primers primed first-strand cDNA, covering alpha and beta chains. Both a constant-region primer and a V-primer adapter served to amplify TCRs across roughly 22 PCR cycles. A single record per CDR3 protein comes from TCRdb applying MiXCR to the reads. The table lists 55,000 to 80,000 distinct CDR3 sequences, less than 30% of them singletons. Sequenced here: PBMCs, sampled before treatment. These receptors were obtained from a male donor with rectosigmoid adenocarcinoma.

For this clonotype: With a far larger clone one base away, a read error is the likely cause. The gene calls are TRBV7-9 and TRBJ2-5; tentative D call: TRBD2 (5 bases). This CDR3 has 16 amino acids. Germline CDR1 SEHNR, CDR2 FQNEAQ (reference sequence). CDR3 coding DNA: TGTGCCAGCAGCCCCCAAGATGGACTCCCAATAGAGTCCCAGTACTTC. Its translation is CASSPQDGLPIESQYF.

In this sample, this clonotype turned up many times. The gene calls are TRBV12-3 or TRBV12-4 and TRBJ2-2; no reliable D call. V lost 5 bases, J lost 4 bases, and 17 bases lay in between. This CDR3 region has 16 residues. The CDR3 nucleotides are TGTGCCAGCAGTCCCAGCCTCCTCTCAGGCACCGGGGAGCTGTTTTTT. Amino acids: CASSPSLLSGTGELFF.

This clonotype was recorded many times. The V call is TRBV7-8, the J call TRBJ1-1; TRBD1 matches 8 bases. Germline CDR1 reads SGHVS; CDR2 reads FQNEAQ. The J segment lost 3 bases and the V segment lost 2 bases, leaving 2 bases of the junction unmatched. This CDR3 comprises 14 residues. The CDR3 nucleotides are TGTGCCAGCAGCTTAACCAGGGGGCACACTGAAGCTTTCTTT. It yields the protein CASSLTRGHTEAFF.

This clonotype has ten or more counts. The chain recombines TRBV28 with TRBJ2-1, with D unresolved. This CDR3 region has 14 residues. Germline V lookup: CDR1 MDHEN, CDR2 SYDVKM. V lost 11 bases and J 0 bases, leaving 14 bases between the germline ends. Here the CDR3 reads CASIDGSSYNEQFF. In nucleotides, the CDR3 is TGTGCCTCAATTGACGGTAGCTCCTACAATGAGCAGTTCTTC.

Many counts were recorded for this clonotype. The rearrangement uses TRBV29-1 and TRBJ2-5; D uncertain. The CDR3 is made up of 12 amino acids. Germline V CDR1 and CDR2: SQVTM, ANQGSEA. Trimming pared 2 bases from V and 3 bases from J, leaving 7 bases between. The CDR3 sequence is CSVEPDEETQYF. The DNA for the CDR3 is TGCAGCGTTGAACCGGATGAAGAGACCCAGTACTTC.

Concerning this clonotype: It is likely a read error: a sequence one base away is far more abundant. This sequence joins TRBV13 and TRBJ2-1; 7 bases are shared with TRBD2. CDR3 length: 15 amino acids. Germline lookup yields CDR1 PRHDT and CDR2 FYEKMQ (reference sequence). The ends lost 6 bases at V and 5 bases at J; junction bases unmatched: 10. This CDR3 reads CASSRGLDNNNEQFF. The CDR3 DNA follows: TGTGCCAGCAGTCGCGGACTAGACAATAACAATGAGCAGTTCTTC.

Comment on this clonotype: This likely traces to a read error, being one base from a far larger clone. The chain joins TRBV6-2 or TRBV6-3 to TRBJ2-4; D is undetermined. The V gene's germline CDR1 is MNHEY and CDR2 SVGEGT. The V end lost 4 bases, the J end lost 13 bases, and 29 bases lay between the germline ends. CDR3 length: 17 amino acids. CDR3 region: CASSFPGGLSSYNEQYF. Written as DNA, the CDR3 is TGTGCCAGCAGTTTCCCCGGTGGCCTTAGCTCCTACAATGAGCAGTACTTC.

This clonotype was seen ten or more times. The chain recombines TRBV13 with TRBJ2-3, with 9 bases that match TRBD2. V was pared by 5 bases and J by 4 bases, with 4 bases of the junction left unmatched. There are 14 residues in the CDR3. The V gene's germline CDR1 is PRHDT and CDR2 FYEKMQ (reference sequence). CDR3 residues: CASSGSGRADTQYF. The CDR3 DNA reads TGTGCCAGCAGCGGTAGCGGGAGAGCAGATACGCAGTATTTT.

This clonotype appeared many times. This chain connects TRBV11-3 to TRBJ2-1, with 8 bases fitting TRBD1. The CDR3 loop spans 17 amino acids. J gave up 0 bases and V 5 bases, and 9 bases lay outside the gene matches. CDR1 and CDR2 (germline): SGHNT, YENEEA. The CDR3 DNA sequence: TGTGCCAGCAGCCCTGGACAGGGCCAGAGCTCCTACAATGAGCAGTTCTTC. Translating gives CASSPGQGQSSYNEQFF.

The V and J genes are TRBV4-3 and TRBJ2-7; D gene ambiguous. The CDR3 totals 15 residues. V was clipped by 0 bases and J by 2 bases, with 11 bases between them. Per the germline V gene, CDR1 is LGHNA and CDR2 is YSLEER. Written as DNA, the CDR3 is TGCGCCAGCAGCCAAGAGCCCGGTTTTGCCTACGAGCAGTACTTC. Its protein is CASSQEPGFAYEQYF.

This clonotype was seen a handful of times. This sequence joins TRBV7-6 and TRBJ2-1; 9 bases align to TRBD2. CDR1 and CDR2 from the germline V gene are SGHVS and FNYEAQ. Trimming took 3 bases from V and 6 from J; bases not matched to a gene: 6. The CDR3 spans 15 residues. CDR3 amino acids: CASSFALAGTNEQFF. The CDR3 nucleotides read TGTGCCAGCAGCTTCGCACTAGCGGGCACCAATGAGCAGTTCTTC.

This clonotype occurred a few times. This sequence joins TRBV5-1 and TRBJ1-5; D gene uncertain. Germline V CDR1 and CDR2: SGHRS, YFSETQ. Trimming took 0 bases from V and 0 from J, leaving 7 bases between them. CDR3 length equals 15 residues. DNA of the CDR3: TGCGCCAGCAGCTTGGGGACGGTTAGCAATCAGCCCCAGCATTTT. It translates to CASSLGTVSNQPQHF.

In its sample, this clonotype was seen many times. The genes are TRBV9 and TRBJ2-1; 7 bases map to TRBD1. CDR3 length equals 15 residues. CDR1 is SGDLS, CDR2 YYNGEE, per germline. V lost 3 bases and J lost 7; bases outside the gene matches: 10. CDR3 in amino acids: CASSGIAGGRNEQFF. The CDR3 DNA follows: TGTGCCAGCAGCGGAATTGCAGGGGGTCGGAATGAGCAGTTCTTC.

There are many counts of this clonotype. In nucleotides, the CDR3 is TGTGCCAGCAGTTACTCCGGGACAGGGGGCGCCTACGAGCAGTACTTC. Its protein product is CASSYSGTGGAYEQYF. The J gene is TRBJ2-7, the V gene TRBV6-8; 12 bases are shared with TRBD1. The CDR3 loop spans 16 amino acids. J gave up 2 bases and V 0 bases, and 2 bases lay outside the gene matches. From germline, CDR1 is MNHGY and CDR2 SAAAGT.

This clonotype was seen many times. This rearrangement joins TRBV23-1 to TRBJ2-5; 7 positions agree with TRBD1. TRBV23-1 is assigned to the ORF class and has an uncertain function. Germline trimming cut 1 base from V and 4 bases from J; bases unmatched to any gene: 15. The CDR3 has 18 amino acids. This chain's CDR3 is CASSQYVHRGPARETQYF. CDR3 coding DNA: TGCGCCAGCAGTCAATATGTTCACAGGGGCCCTGCTCGAGAGACCCAGTACTTC.

The J gene is TRBJ1-1, the V gene TRBV5-6, with unresolved D. Germline loops: CDR1 SGHDT, CDR2 YYEEEE. V was pared by 0 bases and J by 4 bases, with 10 bases between. This CDR3 is 14 amino acids long. The CDR3 sequence is CASSLAGRVTEAFF. The CDR3 nucleotides read TGTGCCAGCAGCTTGGCGGGGAGAGTCACTGAAGCTTTCTTT.

Comments on this clonotype: A far larger clone is one nucleotide away, so this likely arose from a read error. This chain uses TRBV5-1 with TRBJ2-7; 8 bases are a match to TRBD2. Germline CDR1 reads SGHRS; CDR2 reads YFSETQ. This CDR3 comprises 15 residues. This CDR3 is CASSLSLADYNEQYF. The CDR3 DNA is TGTGCCAGCAGCTTGTCACTAGCGGATTACAATGAGCAGTACTTC.

This chain joins TRBV7-9 and TRBJ2-3; a weak D match, TRBD2 (5 bases). This CDR3 region has 14 residues. V shed 3 bases and J shed 6 bases, with 13 bases lying between them. The germline gives CDR1 SEHNR, CDR2 FQNEAQ (reference sequence). The CDR3 DNA sequence: TGTGCCAGCAGCTTGGGTGGAGGTGGTGATACGCAGTATTTT. As protein: CASSLGGGGDTQYF.

Many counts were recorded for this clonotype. The chain combines TRBV12-3 or TRBV12-4 with TRBJ2-5, with unresolved D. V was trimmed by 7 bases and J by 0 bases, leaving 9 bases between them. The CDR3 has 13 residues. The CDR3 DNA follows: TGTGCCAGCACCCCTGCGTACCAAGAGACCCAGTACTTC. Translating it yields CASTPAYQETQYF.

This clonotype was detected a few times. The V and J genes are TRBV19 and TRBJ1-1, with 7 bases matching TRBD1. Losses at the gene ends were 5 bases for V and 6 bases for J; bases not matched to a gene: 9. The CDR3 length is 14 residues. The V gene's germline CDR1 is LNHDA and CDR2 SQIVND (reference sequence). The CDR3 here is CASSPGQVSPEAFF. The CDR3 bases are TGTGCCAGTAGTCCTGGACAGGTATCCCCTGAAGCTTTCTTT.

The chain employs TRBV3-1 and TRBJ2-3; D not resolved. Germline V gene data show CDR1 as LGHDT and CDR2 as YNNKEL (reference sequence). With 0 bases removed from V and 7 bases from J, the gap between germline ends came to 8 bases. The CDR3 has 13 residues. CDR3 sequence (DNA): TGTGCCAGCAGCCAAGATGTGGGCCATACGCAGTATTTT. Protein: CASSQDVGHTQYF.

This clonotype occurred a few times. The chain joins TRBV5-6 to TRBJ2-2; no clear D. CDR1 is SGHDT and CDR2 is YYEEEE in the germline V gene. This CDR3 region has 15 residues. With 6 bases removed from V and 7 bases from J, the gap between germline ends came to 19 bases. Here the CDR3 DNA reads TGTGCCAGCACCACCCTGGGCCTCGCCGGCGGGGAGCTGTTTTTT. Amino acids: CASTTLGLAGGELFF.

At least ten counts were recorded for this clonotype. This sequence joins TRBV29-1 and TRBJ2-7; 7 bases align to TRBD2. The germline gives CDR1 SQVTM, CDR2 ANQGSEA. J gave up 0 bases and V 1 base, and 6 bases lay outside the gene matches. CDR3 length: 15 residues. The CDR3, as DNA: TGCAGCGTTGAAGGGGCTCGGGGGGACTCCTACGAGCAGTACTTC. This codes for CSVEGARGDSYEQYF.

This clonotype has a count of ten or more. This chain connects TRBV15 to TRBJ2-1; D is possibly TRBD2 (5 bases). V lost 0 bases and J 10 bases, leaving 13 bases between the germline ends. The germline CDR1 and CDR2 sequences are LNHNV and YYDKDF (reference sequence). CDR3 length: 14 residues. CDR3 bases: TGTGCCACCAGCAGAGATGCAGAGAGGAGGGAGCAGTTCTTC. It is translated as CATSRDAERREQFF.

A note on this clonotype: With a far larger clone one base away, a read error is the likely cause. The chain links TRBV11-2 to TRBJ2-1; maybe TRBD1 (6 bases). Deletions cut 5 bases from V and 10 bases from J, with 15 bases between. CDR1 SGHAT and CDR2 FQNNGV come from the germline V gene. CDR3 size: 13 residues. The CDR3 nucleotides are TGTGCCAGCAGCAAGCCGGACAGTTACGAGCAGTTCTTC. It yields the protein CASSKPDSYEQFF.

This clonotype was picked up many times. The gene calls are TRBV18 and TRBJ2-3; no clear D gene. Germline lookup yields CDR1 KGHSH and CDR2 LQKENI. The CDR3 consists of 12 residues. V lost 2 bases and J lost 6, with 6 bases in between. The CDR3 loop reads CASSPWADTQYF. The CDR3 DNA is TGTGCCAGCTCACCATGGGCCGATACGCAGTATTTT.

This clonotype appeared many times. The chain joins TRBV12-3 or TRBV12-4 to TRBJ2-5, with unresolved D. This CDR3 comprises 12 residues. Trimming removed 2 bases from V and 5 bases from J, with 6 bases in between. CDR3 residues: CASSLIGETQYF. The CDR3 coding sequence is TGTGCCAGCAGTTTAATCGGGGAGACCCAGTACTTC.

The chain is built from TRBV4-1 and TRBJ2-1; 7 bases are a match to TRBD1. CDR1 is MGHRA and CDR2 is YSYEKL in the germline V gene. CDR3 length equals 18 residues. With V trimmed by 0 bases and J by 7 bases, 15 bases remained unmatched. The chain's CDR3 is CASSQEGYRGQRGNEQFF. The CDR3 DNA follows: TGCGCCAGCAGCCAAGAAGGGTACAGGGGTCAGAGGGGGAATGAGCAGTTCTTC.

A few counts support this clonotype. This sequence joins TRBV6-2 or TRBV6-3 and TRBJ1-2; 9 bases fit TRBD1. J lost 3 bases, V lost 2 bases, and 10 bases had no gene match. Germline CDR1 and CDR2: MNHEY and SVGEGT. CDR3 size: 17 residues. The CDR3 DNA is TGTGCCAGCAGTTACCTCTTGGGACAGGGAGTGGACTATGGCTACACCTTC. It specifies CASSYLLGQGVDYGYTF.

The chain carries TRBV2 and TRBJ2-5; D gene uncertain. Germline CDR1 and CDR2: SNHLY and FYNNEI. This CDR3 has 13 amino acids. V was pared by 2 bases and J by 1 base, with 5 bases between. CDR3 sequence reads: CASSEWFQETQYF. The CDR3 DNA reads as TGTGCCAGCAGTGAATGGTTCCAAGAGACCCAGTACTTC.

The table lists this clonotype with many counts. The chain combines TRBV7-2 with TRBJ2-5; D uncertain. Germline V gene data show CDR1 as SGHTA and CDR2 as FQGNSA. The CDR3 consists of 13 residues. The V and J ends lost 10 bases and 2 bases respectively, with 14 bases between them. The CDR3 bases are TGTGCCACGGCGCGAGACGGGCAAGAGACCCAGTACTTC. It specifies CATARDGQETQYF.

This clonotype was counted at least ten times. The chain joins TRBV11-2 to TRBJ2-1; unclear D gene. This CDR3 comprises 12 residues. Per the germline V gene, CDR1 is SGHAT and CDR2 is FQNNGV. The V and J ends lost 8 bases and 10 bases respectively, with 15 bases between them. The CDR3: CASSHIGREQFF. In nucleotides, the CDR3 is TGTGCCAGCTCACATATAGGTCGAGAGCAGTTCTTC.